This T cell receptor beta chain was sequenced during a study of cytomegalovirus exposure and HLA in healthy donors. Study observations and caveats: Sequencing had likely introduced a cluster of highly shared sequence variants as an artifact. Testing in vitro showed three CMV-associated chains specific for CMV antigens. What a later analysis reportedly showed was that an Asian-associated ancestry cluster had fewer N-insertions than the roughly 670-donor mean.

About this clone itself: The antigen remains unidentified.

Germline V gene sequence: CDR1 GTSNPN, CDR2 SVGIG (reference sequence). Trimming pared 4 bases from V and 3 bases from J, leaving 12 bases between. The CDR3 runs 13 residues. Primers: 60 Vbeta forward and 13 Jbeta reverse. The repertoire was sequenced with immunoSEQ multiplex PCR; TCRdb's copy has only in-frame clones and lacks some. The sample contains 150,000 or so clones, 80% to 85% of which appear only once. The sequence derives from a man in his forties or fifties in good health and CMV-seropositive. The sequencing sample was made of PBMCs. This chain joins TRBV30 and TRBJ1-2, with D unclear. The CDR3 nucleotides are TGTGCCTGGACAGTAGTGACTCACTATGGCTACACCTTC. The encoded protein is CAWTVVTHYGYTF.